This T cell receptor (beta chain) was sequenced in a study of neurological immune-mediated disorders. The study's findings and limits: A possible signature appeared as one related-CDR3 cluster, in which phylogenetic grouping placed the repertoires of 18 of 34 multiple sclerosis patients.

Time point defined: longitudinal time-point 3. This clonotype showed up many times. As yet, its antigen is unknown. This CDR3 region has 13 residues. Germline V CDR1 and CDR2: SGHRS, YFSETQ. V was shortened by 4 bases and J by 4 bases, with 11 bases between the two germline ends. TCRdb itself ran the 5' RACE reads through MiXCR, one entry per CDR3 protein. The table lists approximately 80,000 distinct CDR3 sequences, 4.3% of them singletons. The gene calls are TRBV5-1 and TRBJ2-5; D may be TRBD2 (6 bases). This TCR was sampled from a woman aged 55 to 70 with multiple sclerosis. The sample was PBMCs. The CDR3 here is CASSRRDGETQYF. The DNA for the CDR3 is TGCGCCAGCAGCCGGAGGGACGGAGAGACCCAGTACTTC.